These 18 T cell receptor beta chains share one sample of origin, sequenced in a study of cytomegalovirus exposure and HLA in healthy donors. The PCR was carried out with 60 Vbeta primers and 13 Jbeta primers. Assay: immunoSEQ multiplex PCR; the TCRdb copy retains only in-frame clones and omits some. The data show 100,000 to 150,000 clones, with 70% to 80% seen just once and around 10% held by the top ten. Sample: PBMCs. Receptors were obtained from a woman aged 45-59 years in good health and CMV-seropositive.

V gene TRBV5-6 combines with J gene TRBJ1-1; D not certain. CDR3 length: 15 residues. V was clipped by 3 bases and J by 1 base, with 13 bases between them. The V gene's germline CDR1 is SGHDT and CDR2 YYEEEE. The CDR3 bases are TGTGCCAGCAGCTCGAGGGAGTCCTCGAACACTGAAGCTTTCTTT. It translates to CASSSRESSNTEAFF.

This chain connects TRBV5-1 to TRBJ2-1; 11 bases fit TRBD2. With V trimmed by 4 bases and J by 4 bases, 4 bases remained unmatched. Looked up from germline, CDR1 is SGHRS and CDR2 is YFSETQ. This CDR3 has 15 amino acids. In DNA, the CDR3 is TGCGCCAGCAGCCTAGGACTAGCGGGTTACAATGAGCAGTTCTTC. It codes for CASSLGLAGYNEQFF.

V and J are TRBV28 and TRBJ1-5; D is uncertain. The CDR3 runs 14 residues. V was cut by 7 bases and J by 5 bases, with 15 bases left in between. Germline CDR1 MDHEN, CDR2 SYDVKM. CDR3 loop: CASKGEGGDQPQHF. CDR3 nucleotides: TGTGCCAGCAAGGGTGAGGGAGGCGATCAGCCCCAGCATTTT.

J is TRBJ2-4 and V is TRBV19; 12 nucleotides align to TRBD2. Per germline, CDR1 LNHDA and CDR2 SQIVND (reference sequence). The CDR3 sequence is 15 residues long. V dropped 5 bases and J dropped 9; count of bases not matched to a gene: 8. In nucleotides, the CDR3 is TGTGCCAGTAGTCCTAGCGGGGGGGCCGACAGCATTCAGTACTTC. Amino acid sequence: CASSPSGGADSIQYF.

The chain couples TRBV19 to TRBJ1-5, with 9 bases matching TRBD1. The CDR3 has 18 amino acids. Germline assignment: CDR1 LNHDA and CDR2 SQIVND (reference sequence). The junction had 12 bases not matched to a gene; V was cut back by 5 bases and J by 1 base. The CDR3 protein is CASSWPDRGPGSNQPQHF. The CDR3 DNA reads as TGTGCCAGTAGTTGGCCGGACAGGGGACCTGGGAGCAATCAGCCCCAGCATTTT. The whole variable domain, remainder taken from reference TRBV19 and TRBJ1-5, is DGGITQSPKYLFRKEGQNVTLSCEQNLNHDAMYWYRQDPGQGLRLIYYSQIVNDFQKGDIAEGYSVSREKKESFPLTVTSAQKNPTAFYLCASSWPDRGPGSNQPQHFGDGTRLSIL.

This sequence joins TRBV7-9 and TRBJ1-1; D possibly corresponds to TRBD1 (6 bases). The CDR3 has 15 residues. CDR1 is SEHNR and CDR2 is FQNEAQ in the germline V gene (reference sequence). V was clipped by 7 bases and J by 3 bases, with 18 bases between them. This CDR3 reads CASTPGATVDTEAFF. CDR3 in DNA: TGTGCCAGCACCCCAGGGGCGACAGTGGACACTGAAGCTTTCTTT. The full variable domain, with the rest looked up from reference TRBV7-9 and TRBJ1-1, is DTGVSQNPRHKITKRGQNVTFRCDPISEHNRLYWYRQTLGQGPEFLTYFQNEAQLEKSRLLSDRFSAERPKGSFSTLEIQRTEQGDSAMYLCASTPGATVDTEAFFGQGTRLTVV.

Comment on this clone: One end of the junction fails to match germline, which may point to a read error. The chain is built from TRBV6-6 and TRBJ2-7; 7 positions match TRBD1. The CDR3 extends over 13 amino acids. Germline V gives CDR1 MNHNY, CDR2 SVGAGI (reference sequence). Here the CDR3 reads CASRRQGSHEQYF. DNA of the CDR3: TGTGCCAGCAGGCGACAGGGCTCCCACGAGCAGTACTTC.

The chain carries TRBV19 and TRBJ2-1; tentative D call: TRBD2 (6 bases). CDR1 LNHDA and CDR2 SQIVND come from the germline V gene (reference sequence). The germline V and J ends were trimmed by 4 bases and 0 bases, with 16 bases remaining between them. The CDR3 covers 17 residues. DNA for the CDR3: TGTGCCAGTAGTACGGGGACGGGGAGGACCTCCTACAATGAGCAGTTCTTC. Its protein product is CASSTGTGRTSYNEQFF.

The V and J genes are TRBV9 and TRBJ2-6; tentative D call: TRBD1 (6 bases). The CDR3 length is 19 residues. Germline CDR1 SGDLS, CDR2 YYNGEE. Trimming removed 0 bases at V and 2 bases at J, with 18 bases between. This chain's CDR3 is CASSVAMIPAGAGANVLTF. DNA for the CDR3: TGTGCCAGCAGCGTAGCCATGATCCCAGCAGGGGCTGGGGCCAACGTCCTGACTTTC.

This chain connects TRBV15 to TRBJ2-5, with D perhaps matching TRBD2 (5 bases). The CDR3 totals 15 residues. Germline V gene sequence: CDR1 LNHNV, CDR2 YYDKDF (reference sequence). The V end lost 4 bases, the J end lost 0 bases, and 12 bases lay between the germline ends. The CDR3 DNA follows: TGTGCCACCAGCAATCCCGACGGGAACCAAGAGACCCAGTACTTC. It codes for CATSNPDGNQETQYF.

This chain links TRBV29-1 with TRBJ1-2, with D tentatively TRBD1 (6 bases). Trimming left V 3 bases short and J 1 base short, with 12 bases between. The CDR3 consists of 14 residues. CDR1 is SQVTM, CDR2 ANQGSEA, per germline. CDR3 region: CSVDSTGGNYGYTF. The DNA of the CDR3 is TGCAGCGTTGACTCGACAGGTGGTAACTATGGCTACACCTTC.

This clone has more than one count but fewer than ten. V and J are TRBV27 and TRBJ1-3; no clear D gene. CDR1 and CDR2 (germline): MNHEY, SMNVEV (reference sequence). There are 15 residues in the CDR3. V lost 5 bases to trimming and J lost 0 bases, with 11 bases between them. The CDR3: CASSARLVSGNTIYF. As DNA, the CDR3 is TGTGCCAGCAGTGCCCGACTGGTCTCTGGAAACACCATATATTTT.

V usage is TRBV7-9 and J usage is TRBJ2-7; D is unclear. Trimming removed 0 bases from V and 6 bases from J, with 12 bases in between. CDR1 is SEHNR and CDR2 is FQNEAQ in the germline V gene (reference sequence). This CDR3 has 14 amino acids. CDR3 sequence reads: CASSLASQFPEQYF. Here the CDR3 DNA reads TGTGCCAGCAGCTTAGCTTCCCAGTTTCCCGAGCAGTACTTC.

This sequence joins TRBV19 and TRBJ1-5; D not certain. Trimming removed 5 bases from V and 0 bases from J, with 11 bases in between. CDR1 and CDR2 (germline): LNHDA, SQIVND (reference sequence). The CDR3 sequence is 15 residues long. This chain's CDR3 is CASSAPLYSNQPQHF. The CDR3 DNA sequence: TGTGCCAGTAGTGCCCCCCTATATAGCAATCAGCCCCAGCATTTT.

Only one count was recorded for this clone. The chain couples TRBV4-1 to TRBJ2-7, with 9 bases lining up with TRBD2. The CDR3 has 17 residues. The V and J ends lost 2 bases and 2 bases, in that order; junction bases with no gene match: 10. Germline lookup yields CDR1 MGHRA and CDR2 YSYEKL. The CDR3 coding sequence is TGCGCCAGCAGCCAATTTGTGGAGACTAGCGGTCCCTACGAGCAGTACTTC. It translates to CASSQFVETSGPYEQYF.

This rearrangement joins TRBV19 to TRBJ2-7, with D possibly being TRBD1 (6 bases). V dropped 5 bases and J dropped 1 base, with 18 bases sitting between them. There are 16 residues in the CDR3. The germline V gene encodes CDR1 LNHDA and CDR2 SQIVND (reference sequence). The CDR3 nucleotides are TGTGCCAGTAGTCAAGCACTGACAGGTATTTCCTACGAGCAGTACTTC. Its translation: CASSQALTGISYEQYF. Complete variable domain (other parts from reference TRBV19 and TRBJ2-7): DGGITQSPKYLFRKEGQNVTLSCEQNLNHDAMYWYRQDPGQGLRLIYYSQIVNDFQKGDIAEGYSVSREKKESFPLTVTSAQKNPTAFYLCASSQALTGISYEQYFGPGTRLTVT.

This chain links TRBV6-5 with TRBJ2-1, with TRBD1 as a possible D gene (6 bases). Germline lookup yields CDR1 MNHEY and CDR2 SVGAGI. The CDR3 covers 13 residues. V was pared by 4 bases and J by 8 bases, with 12 bases between. The CDR3 sequence is CASSSQGPHEQFF. The CDR3 DNA follows: TGTGCCAGCAGTTCGCAGGGGCCCCATGAGCAGTTCTTC.

V is TRBV28 and J is TRBJ1-5, with TRBD1 matching 12 bases. Looked up from germline, CDR1 is MDHEN and CDR2 is SYDVKM. Trimming removed 3 bases from V and 6 bases from J; junction bases left unmatched: 12. This CDR3 comprises 18 residues. The CDR3 DNA sequence: TGTGCCAGCAGTTTTTTGGGGACAGGGGGCATAAGGGGTCAGCCCCAGCATTTT. Translation: CASSFLGTGGIRGQPQHF. Full variable domain (outside the CDR3, taken from reference TRBV28 and TRBJ1-5): DVKVTQSSRYLVKRTGEKVFLECVQDMDHENMFWYRQDPGLGLRLIYFSYDVKMKEKGDIPEGYSVSREKKERFSLILESASTNQTSMYLCASSFLGTGGIRGQPQHFGDGTRLSIL.